This TCR beta chain was captured in a study of OX40 agonist ivuxolimab in advanced cancers. Study-wide background: Having had anti-PD-1, anti-PD-L1 or anti-CTLA-4 therapy before was allowed, and about 40% had some.

The protocol was immunoSEQ multiplex PCR, while the TCRdb copy is restricted to in-frame clones and leaves out a portion. The repertoire holds some 94,000 clones, with approximately 92% as singletons. On this clone: The antigen is undetermined.

Points from the study as a whole: Blood T cells, both CD4+ and CD8+, expanded clonally by week 6 at 0.1 to 3.0 mg/kg.

Germline V CDR1 and CDR2: MNHEY, SMNVEV (reference sequence). Between the trimmed V and J ends, which lost 6 bases and 0 bases, there was a span of 9 bases. This CDR3 has 13 amino acids. Specimen: CD4+ or CD8+ T cells sorted from blood, collected in a trial of the OX40 agonist ivuxolimab. This chain connects TRBV27 to TRBJ2-7; a possible D gene is TRBD1 (5 bases). The receptor was isolated from an adult with an advanced solid tumor such as melanoma, head and neck, liver or kidney cancer. For the CDR3, the DNA is TGTGCCAGCAGAACAGGAAGCTCCTACGAGCAGTACTTC. It codes for CASRTGSSYEQYF.